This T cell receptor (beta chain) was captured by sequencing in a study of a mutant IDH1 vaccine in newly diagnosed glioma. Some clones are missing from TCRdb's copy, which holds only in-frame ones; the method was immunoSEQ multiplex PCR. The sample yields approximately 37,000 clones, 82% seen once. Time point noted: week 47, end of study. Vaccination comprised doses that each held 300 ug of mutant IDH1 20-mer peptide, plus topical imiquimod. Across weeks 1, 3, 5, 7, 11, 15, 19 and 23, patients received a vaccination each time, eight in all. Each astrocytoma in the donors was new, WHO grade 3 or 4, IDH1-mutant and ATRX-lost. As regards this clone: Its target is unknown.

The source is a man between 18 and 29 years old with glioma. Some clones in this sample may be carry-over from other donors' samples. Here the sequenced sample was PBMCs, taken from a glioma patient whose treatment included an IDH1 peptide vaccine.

The DNA for the CDR3 is TGTGCCAGCTCACTGACTCCGGGACAGTCGAACACTGAAGCTTTCTTT. Translated, it gives CASSLTPGQSNTEAFF. This chain joins TRBV18 and TRBJ1-1; 7 nucleotides line up with TRBD1. The CDR3 has 16 residues. Germline V gene data show CDR1 as KGHSH and CDR2 as LQKENI. With 4 bases clipped from V and 1 base from J, the junction kept 9 bases outside the gene matches. Full variable domain (remainder filled in from reference TRBV18 and TRBJ1-1): NAGVMQNPRHLVRRRGQEARLRCSPMKGHSHVYWYRQLPEEGLKFMVYLQKENIIDESGMPKERFSAEFPKEGPSILRIQQVVRGDSAAYFCASSLTPGQSNTEAFFGQGTRLTVV.